The next 10 T cell receptor beta chains were all read from a single sample in a study of chemoradiotherapy in HPV16-positive cancers (dated by TCRdb to the early 2020s). Library preparation was by the immunoSEQ multiplex PCR assay. TCRdb provides this immuneACCESS table in a form limited to in-frame rearrangements. Some clones are lacking; in checked studies, under half of them reflect an unresolved V gene, and why the rest are absent is not known. For this sample the table gives approximately 6,400 clones, of which more than 60% were detected only once. The biggest ten clones account for roughly 8% of the sample. Sequences were derived from tumor tissue, sampled from a patient who underwent chemoradiotherapy. Receptors were obtained from a human donor with HPV-associated anogenital cancer.

This clone was seen just once. V gene TRBV6-5 combines with J gene TRBJ1-4; no reliable D call. V lost 5 bases and J lost 3, with 7 bases in between. CDR1 and CDR2 from the germline V gene are MNHEY and SVGAGI. There are 13 residues in the CDR3. As DNA, the CDR3 is TGTGCCAGCAGTGGGGAAGCTAATGAAAAACTGTTTTTT. As protein: CASSGEANEKLFF.

The V call is TRBV28, the J call TRBJ1-6; weak D call: TRBD1 (5 bases). CDR1 and CDR2 (germline): MDHEN, SYDVKM. Deletions cut 6 bases from V and 3 bases from J, with 12 bases between. CDR3 size: 15 residues. CDR3 nucleotides: TGTGCCAGCAGGCCCTGGGGGGACTATAATTCACCCCTCCACTTT. It is translated as CASRPWGDYNSPLHF.

This chain links TRBV6-1 with TRBJ1-2; the D is unclear. The CDR3 is 12 residues long. Germline CDR1 is MNHNS and CDR2 is SASEGT. With 7 bases removed from V and 0 bases from J, the gap between germline ends came to 6 bases. The CDR3 here is CASISPNYGYTF. The CDR3 region has the DNA TGTGCCAGCATAAGTCCTAACTATGGCTACACCTTC.

The CDR3 reads CASSIAGTGYYEQYF. CDR3 DNA: TGTGCCAGTAGTATAGCCGGGACAGGGTACTACGAGCAGTACTTC. The rearrangement links TRBV19 to TRBJ2-7; TRBD1 matches at 9 bases. Germline loops: CDR1 LNHDA, CDR2 SQIVND (reference sequence). The CDR3 contains 15 residues. Germline trimming cut 1 base from V and 3 bases from J; bases unmatched to any gene: 4.

This rearrangement joins TRBV9 to TRBJ2-1; 9 nucleotides match TRBD2. The CDR3 totals 15 residues. Trimming cost V 4 bases and J 2 bases; bases outside gene matches: 4. Germline V CDR1 and CDR2: SGDLS, YYNGEE. The CDR3 bases are TGTGCCAGCAGCTCCAGACTAGCGGCCTACAATGAGCAGTTCTTC. Translated, it gives CASSSRLAAYNEQFF.

The chain links TRBV28 to TRBJ1-1; D call uncertain. Trimming took 7 bases from V and 1 from J, leaving 7 bases between them. The CDR3 covers 12 residues. The germline gives CDR1 MDHEN, CDR2 SYDVKM. The CDR3 DNA reads TGTGCCAGCACGGAGGAGAACACTGAAGCTTTCTTT. Amino acid sequence: CASTEENTEAFF.

The gene calls are TRBV4-1 and TRBJ1-2; 10 nucleotides align to TRBD1. With V trimmed by 6 bases and J by 3 bases, 7 bases remained unmatched. This CDR3 spans 15 amino acids. CDR1 and CDR2 (germline): MGHRA, YSYEKL. The DNA for the CDR3 is TGCGCCAGCAGTCCGACAGGGGGCAGATACTATGGCTACACCTTC. This gives the protein CASSPTGGRYYGYTF.

V usage is TRBV5-1 and J usage is TRBJ2-3; 10 nucleotides align to TRBD1. V lost 4 bases to trimming and J lost 2 bases; unmatched junction nucleotides: 7. CDR1 is SGHRS, CDR2 YFSETQ, per germline. The CDR3 loop spans 16 amino acids. For the CDR3, the DNA is TGCGCCAGCAGCATCTTTGACAGGGGGCTCACAGATACGCAGTATTTT. Translating it yields CASSIFDRGLTDTQYF.

CDR3 coding DNA: TGTGCCAGCAGCCCTTCGGGACTAGCAACAGATACGCAGTATTTT. This sequence encodes CASSPSGLATDTQYF. The rearrangement uses TRBV11-3 and TRBJ2-3, with TRBD2 matching 9 bases. This CDR3 contains 15 residues. Germline values: CDR1 SGHNT, CDR2 YENEEA. Trimming at V came to 5 bases and at J to 3 bases, leaving 6 bases not matched to a gene.

The chain couples TRBV25-1 to TRBJ2-7, with D possibly matching TRBD2 (6 bases). CDR1 is MGHDK, CDR2 SYGVNS, per germline. Between the trimmed V and J ends, which lost 3 bases and 1 base, there was a span of 13 bases. The CDR3 is 15 amino acids. The CDR3 loop is CASSDSGVESYEQYF. CDR3 DNA: TGTGCCAGCAGTGATTCGGGGGTAGAATCCTACGAGCAGTACTTC.